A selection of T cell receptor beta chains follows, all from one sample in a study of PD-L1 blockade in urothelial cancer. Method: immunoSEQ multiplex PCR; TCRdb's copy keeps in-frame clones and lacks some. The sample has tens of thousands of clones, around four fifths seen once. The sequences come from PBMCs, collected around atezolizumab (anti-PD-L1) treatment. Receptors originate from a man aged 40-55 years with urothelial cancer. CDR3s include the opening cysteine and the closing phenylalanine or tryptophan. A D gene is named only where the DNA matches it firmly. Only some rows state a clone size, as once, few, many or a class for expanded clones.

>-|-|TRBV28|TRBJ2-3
CASRGGQQSLFTQYF
TGTGCCAGCAGGGGTGGACAGCAATCCCTCTTTACGCAGTATTTT
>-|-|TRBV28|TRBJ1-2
CASSPGGGVLYGYTF
TGTGCCAGCTCTCCCGGCGGGGGTGTGTTATATGGCTACACCTTC
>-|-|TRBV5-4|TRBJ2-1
CASSLARGPGKREYNEQFF
TGTGCCAGCAGCTTGGCCCGCGGACCGGGAAAGCGCGAATACAATGAGCAGTTCTTC
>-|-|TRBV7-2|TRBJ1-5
CASSPNPRQPQHF
TGTGCCAGCAGCCCGAATCCCAGGCAGCCCCAGCATTTT
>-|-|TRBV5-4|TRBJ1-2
CASSLDRGGLNYGYTF
TGTGCCAGCAGCTTGGATAGGGGGGGACTAAACTATGGCTACACCTTC
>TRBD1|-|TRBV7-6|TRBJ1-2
CASSLAQGAGGYTF
TGTGCCAGCAGCTTAGCGCAGGGGGCGGGTGGCTACACCTTC
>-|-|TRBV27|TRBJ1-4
CASSNAGTNEKLFF
TGTGCCAGCAGCAACGCGGGCACTAATGAAAAACTGTTTTTT
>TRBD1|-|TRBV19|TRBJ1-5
CASRTGGADQPQHF
TGTGCCAGTAGGACAGGGGGCGCGGATCAGCCCCAGCATTTT
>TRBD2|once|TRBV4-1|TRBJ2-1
CASSQGLAGSRYNEQFF
TGCGCCAGCAGCCAAGGACTAGCGGGCAGTAGGTACAATGAGCAGTTCTTC
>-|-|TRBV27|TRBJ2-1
CASSLPPWAPYNEQFF
TGTGCCAGCAGTTTACCCCCGTGGGCGCCGTACAATGAGCAGTTCTTC
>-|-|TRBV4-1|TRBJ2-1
CASSQDRSSYNEQFF
TGCGCCAGCAGCCAAGATCGGAGCTCCTACAATGAGCAGTTCTTC
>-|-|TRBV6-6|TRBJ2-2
CASSYKGVTGELFF
TGTGCCAGCAGTTACAAGGGGGTCACCGGGGAGCTGTTTTTT
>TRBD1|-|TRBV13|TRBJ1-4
CASRRRQGSDEKLFF
TGTGCCAGCAGAAGAAGACAGGGGAGTGATGAAAAACTGTTTTTT
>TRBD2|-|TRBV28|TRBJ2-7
CASRLAGSDEQYF
TGTGCCAGTCGCCTAGCGGGAAGCGACGAGCAGTACTTC
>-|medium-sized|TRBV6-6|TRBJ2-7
CASSYIGSSYEQYF
TGTGCCAGCAGTTATATAGGGAGCTCCTACGAGCAGTACTTC
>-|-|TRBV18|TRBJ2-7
CASSLRDSVEQYF
TGTGCCAGCTCCCTTAGGGACTCCGTAGAGCAGTACTTC
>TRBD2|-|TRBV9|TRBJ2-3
CASSVHPTGTSGSLTDTQYF
TGTGCCAGCAGCGTTCACCCCACCGGGACTAGCGGGAGTTTGACAGATACGCAGTATTTT
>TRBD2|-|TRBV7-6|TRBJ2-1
CASSSPLAGGTDEQFF
TGTGCCAGCAGCTCACCGCTAGCGGGAGGGACGGATGAGCAGTTCTTC
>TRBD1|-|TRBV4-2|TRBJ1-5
CASSQEMRQGHQPQHF
TGTGCCAGCAGCCAAGAGATGAGACAGGGCCATCAGCCCCAGCATTTT
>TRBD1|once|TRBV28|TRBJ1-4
CASSLPGGNEKLFF
TGTGCCAGCAGTTTACCAGGGGGGAATGAAAAACTGTTTTTT
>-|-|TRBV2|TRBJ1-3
CASSPSRSGNTIYF
TGTGCCAGCAGTCCTAGCCGCTCTGGAAACACCATATATTTT
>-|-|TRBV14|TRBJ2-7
CASSQDRTSEQYF
TGTGCCAGCAGCCAAGATCGTACTAGCGAGCAGTACTTC
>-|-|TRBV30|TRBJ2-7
CAWSVRGFLAYEQYF
TGTGCCTGGAGTGTACGGGGGTTTTTGGCCTACGAGCAGTACTTC
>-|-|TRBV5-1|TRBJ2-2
CASHTAGKATSRELFF
TGCGCCAGCCATACCGCGGGGAAAGCGACGTCGAGGGAGCTGTTTTTT
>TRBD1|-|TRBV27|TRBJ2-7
CASSLASGGTYEQYF
TGTGCCAGCAGTTTAGCGTCAGGGGGCACCTACGAGCAGTACTTC
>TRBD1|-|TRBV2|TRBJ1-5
CASSWDSNSNQPQHF
TGTGCCAGCAGTTGGGACAGCAATAGCAATCAGCCCCAGCATTTT
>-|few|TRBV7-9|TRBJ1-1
CASSLGRADFF
TGTGCCAGCAGCTTAGGGCGGGCCGATTTCTTT
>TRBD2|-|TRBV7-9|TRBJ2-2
CASSLTSGRDTGELFF
TGTGCCAGCAGCTTGACTAGCGGGAGAGACACCGGGGAGCTGTTTTTT
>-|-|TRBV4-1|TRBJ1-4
CASSPRWGGNEKLFF
TGCGCCAGCAGTCCAAGATGGGGGGGTAATGAAAAACTGTTTTTT
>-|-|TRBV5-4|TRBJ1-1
CASSLFTGGTEAFF
TGTGCCAGCAGCTTATTCACGGGAGGCACTGAAGCTTTCTTT
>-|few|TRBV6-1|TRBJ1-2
CASSVINYGYTF
TGTGCCAGCAGTGTAATTAACTATGGCTACACCTTC
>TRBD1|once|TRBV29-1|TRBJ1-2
CSVGQGIGYTF
TGCAGCGTCGGACAGGGAATAGGCTACACCTTC
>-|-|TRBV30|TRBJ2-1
CAWALSSYNEQFF
TGTGCCTGGGCCCTGAGCTCCTACAATGAGCAGTTCTTC
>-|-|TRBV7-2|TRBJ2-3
CASSFFSGGRTDTQYF
TGTGCCAGCAGCTTTTTTTCCGGCGGGCGCACAGATACGCAGTATTTT
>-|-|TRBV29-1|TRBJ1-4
CSVAEGRNRLFF
TGCAGCGTTGCGGAGGGTAGGAATCGCCTGTTTTTT
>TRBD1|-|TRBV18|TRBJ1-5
CASSPAPSQGAGQPQHF
TGTGCCAGCTCACCCGCACCGTCACAGGGGGCAGGCCAGCCCCAGCATTTT
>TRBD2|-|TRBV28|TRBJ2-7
CASSPNLAGGREQYF
TGTGCCAGCAGCCCTAACCTAGCGGGAGGGCGCGAGCAGTACTTC
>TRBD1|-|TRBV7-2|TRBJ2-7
CASSPQTGIPYEQYF
TGTGCCAGCAGCCCCCAGACAGGGATACCCTACGAGCAGTACTTC
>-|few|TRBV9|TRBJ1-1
CASSVEGQPNTEAFF
TGTGCCAGCAGCGTAGAAGGACAGCCGAACACTGAAGCTTTCTTT
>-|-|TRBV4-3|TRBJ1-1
CASSQVGQMNTEAFF
TGCGCCAGCAGCCAAGTCGGACAGATGAACACTGAAGCTTTCTTT
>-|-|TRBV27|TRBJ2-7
CASGPRPYEQYF
TGTGCCAGCGGCCCCCGTCCGTACGAGCAGTACTTC
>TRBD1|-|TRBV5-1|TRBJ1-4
CASSVRQGGGEKLFF
TGCGCCAGCAGCGTCCGACAGGGTGGGGGTGAAAAACTGTTTTTT
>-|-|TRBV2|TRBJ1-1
CASSARGEPTEAFF
TGTGCCAGCAGTGCTCGCGGGGAGCCCACTGAAGCTTTCTTT
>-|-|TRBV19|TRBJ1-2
CASRRDASYGYTF
TGTGCCAGTAGGCGGGACGCGAGTTATGGCTACACCTTC
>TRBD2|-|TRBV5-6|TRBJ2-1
CASSLGTSGYNEQFF
TGTGCCAGCAGCTTGGGGACTAGCGGCTACAATGAGCAGTTCTTC